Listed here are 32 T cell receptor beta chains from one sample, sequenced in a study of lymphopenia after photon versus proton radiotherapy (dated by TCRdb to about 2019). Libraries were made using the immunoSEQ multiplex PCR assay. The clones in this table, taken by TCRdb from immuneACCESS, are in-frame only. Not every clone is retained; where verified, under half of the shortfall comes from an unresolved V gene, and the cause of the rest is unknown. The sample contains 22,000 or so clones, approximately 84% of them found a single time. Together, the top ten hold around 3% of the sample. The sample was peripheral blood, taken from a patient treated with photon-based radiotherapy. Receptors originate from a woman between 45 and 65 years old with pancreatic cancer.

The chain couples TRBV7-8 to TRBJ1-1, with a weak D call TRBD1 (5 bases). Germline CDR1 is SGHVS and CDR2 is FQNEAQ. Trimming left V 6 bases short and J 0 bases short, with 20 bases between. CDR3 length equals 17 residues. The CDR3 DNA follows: TGTGCCAGCAGTTCTAGGCAGGGCGTGACCTTGAACACTGAAGCTTTCTTT. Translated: CASSSRQGVTLNTEAFF.

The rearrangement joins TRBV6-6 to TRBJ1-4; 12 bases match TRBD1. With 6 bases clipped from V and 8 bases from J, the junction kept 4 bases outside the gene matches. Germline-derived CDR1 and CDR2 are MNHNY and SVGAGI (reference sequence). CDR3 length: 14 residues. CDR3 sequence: CASSWDRGREKLFF. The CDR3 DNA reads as TGTGCCAGCAGCTGGGACAGGGGGCGGGAAAAACTGTTTTTT.

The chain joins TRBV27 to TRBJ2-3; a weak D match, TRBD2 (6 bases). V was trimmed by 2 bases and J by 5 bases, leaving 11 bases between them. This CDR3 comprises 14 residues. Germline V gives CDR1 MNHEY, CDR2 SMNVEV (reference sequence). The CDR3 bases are TGTGCCAGCAGTTTAGGAGCGGGCCGAGATACGCAGTATTTT. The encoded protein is CASSLGAGRDTQYF.

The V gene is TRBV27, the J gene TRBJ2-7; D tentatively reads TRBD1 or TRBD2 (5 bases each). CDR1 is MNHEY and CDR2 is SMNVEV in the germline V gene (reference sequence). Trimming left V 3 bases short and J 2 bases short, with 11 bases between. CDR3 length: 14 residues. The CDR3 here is CASSFSGGPYEQYF. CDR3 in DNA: TGTGCCAGCAGTTTCAGTGGGGGTCCCTACGAGCAGTACTTC.

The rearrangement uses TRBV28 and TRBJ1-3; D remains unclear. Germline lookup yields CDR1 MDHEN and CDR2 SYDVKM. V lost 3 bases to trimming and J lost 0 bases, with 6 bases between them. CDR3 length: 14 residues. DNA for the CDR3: TGTGCCAGCAGTTTTGACCCCTCTGGAAACACCATATATTTT. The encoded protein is CASSFDPSGNTIYF.

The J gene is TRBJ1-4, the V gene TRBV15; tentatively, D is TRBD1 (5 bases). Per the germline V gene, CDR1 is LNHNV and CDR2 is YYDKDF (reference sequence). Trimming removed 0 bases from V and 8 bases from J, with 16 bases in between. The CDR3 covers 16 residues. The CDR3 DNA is TGTGCCACCAGCAGAGATAGGTCAGGGTCGGGGGAAAAACTGTTTTTT. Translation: CATSRDRSGSGEKLFF.

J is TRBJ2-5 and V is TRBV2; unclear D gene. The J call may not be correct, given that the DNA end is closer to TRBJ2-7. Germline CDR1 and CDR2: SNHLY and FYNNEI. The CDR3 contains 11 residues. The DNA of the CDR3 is TGTGCCAGCAGTGGGGATTACGAGCAGTACTTC. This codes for CASSGDYEQYF.

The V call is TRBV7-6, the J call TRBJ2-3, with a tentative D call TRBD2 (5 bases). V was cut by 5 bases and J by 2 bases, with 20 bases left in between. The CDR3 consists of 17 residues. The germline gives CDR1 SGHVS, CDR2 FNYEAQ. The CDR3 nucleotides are TGTGCCAGCAGCGGCTCCGTGGGAGAAGGGCTCACAGATACGCAGTATTTT. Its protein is CASSGSVGEGLTDTQYF. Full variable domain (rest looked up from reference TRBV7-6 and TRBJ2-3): GAGVSQSPRYKVTKRGQDVALRCDPISGHVSLYWYRQALGQGPEFLTYFNYEAQQDKSGLPNDRFSAERPEGSISTLTIQRTEQRDSAMYRCASSGSVGEGLTDTQYFGPGTRLTVL.

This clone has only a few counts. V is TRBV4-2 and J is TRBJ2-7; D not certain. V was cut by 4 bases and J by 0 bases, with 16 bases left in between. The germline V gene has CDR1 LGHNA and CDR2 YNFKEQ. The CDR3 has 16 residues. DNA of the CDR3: TGTGCCAGCAGCCCTTACGACGGGCTCAGCTCCTACGAGCAGTACTTC. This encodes CASSPYDGLSSYEQYF.

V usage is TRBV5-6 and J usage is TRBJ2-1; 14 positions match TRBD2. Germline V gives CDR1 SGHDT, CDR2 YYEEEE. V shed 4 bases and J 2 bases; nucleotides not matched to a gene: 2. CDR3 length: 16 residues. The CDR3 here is CASSRTSGRPYNEQFF. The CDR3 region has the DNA TGTGCCAGCAGCAGGACTAGCGGGAGGCCCTACAATGAGCAGTTCTTC. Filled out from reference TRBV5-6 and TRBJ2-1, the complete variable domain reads DAGVTQSPTHLIKTRGQQVTLRCSPKSGHDTVSWYQQALGQGPQFIFQYYEEEERQRGNFPDRFSGHQFPNYSSELNVNALLLGDSALYLCASSRTSGRPYNEQFFGPGTRLTVL.

CDR3 DNA sequence: TGCGCCAGCAGCACCTCTGGGACAGGGAGATCCTATGGCTACACCTTC. As protein: CASSTSGTGRSYGYTF. The genes are TRBV5-1 and TRBJ1-2; 9 positions agree with TRBD1. Germline lookup yields CDR1 SGHRS and CDR2 YFSETQ. V was pared by 4 bases and J by 4 bases, with 11 bases of the junction left unmatched. The CDR3 contains 16 residues.

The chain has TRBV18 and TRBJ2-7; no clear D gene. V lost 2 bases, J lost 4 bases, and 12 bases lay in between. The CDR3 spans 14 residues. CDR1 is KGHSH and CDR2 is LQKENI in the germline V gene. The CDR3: CASSPGQNSYEQYF. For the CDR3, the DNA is TGTGCCAGCTCACCAGGGCAGAACTCGTACGAGCAGTACTTC. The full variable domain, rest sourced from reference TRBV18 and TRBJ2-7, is NAGVMQNPRHLVRRRGQEARLRCSPMKGHSHVYWYRQLPEEGLKFMVYLQKENIIDESGMPKERFSAEFPKEGPSILRIQQVVRGDSAAYFCASSPGQNSYEQYFGPGTRLTVT.

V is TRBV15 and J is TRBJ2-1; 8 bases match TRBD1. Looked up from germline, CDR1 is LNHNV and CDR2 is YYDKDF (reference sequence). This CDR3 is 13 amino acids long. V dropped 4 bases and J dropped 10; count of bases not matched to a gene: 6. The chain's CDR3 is CATSMDRVGEQFF. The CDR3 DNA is TGTGCCACCAGCATGGACAGGGTAGGAGAGCAGTTCTTC.

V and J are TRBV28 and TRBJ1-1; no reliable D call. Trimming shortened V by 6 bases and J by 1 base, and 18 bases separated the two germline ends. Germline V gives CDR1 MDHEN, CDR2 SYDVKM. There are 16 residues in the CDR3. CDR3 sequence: CASSPPNSRENTEAFF. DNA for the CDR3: TGTGCCAGCAGCCCCCCGAATAGCCGAGAGAACACTGAAGCTTTCTTT.

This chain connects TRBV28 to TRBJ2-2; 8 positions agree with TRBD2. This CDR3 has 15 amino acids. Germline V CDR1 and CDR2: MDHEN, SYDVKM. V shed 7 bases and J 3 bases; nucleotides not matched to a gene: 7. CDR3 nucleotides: TGTGCCAGCACCTCGGGACTAGGAGACACCGGGGAGCTGTTTTTT. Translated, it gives CASTSGLGDTGELFF.

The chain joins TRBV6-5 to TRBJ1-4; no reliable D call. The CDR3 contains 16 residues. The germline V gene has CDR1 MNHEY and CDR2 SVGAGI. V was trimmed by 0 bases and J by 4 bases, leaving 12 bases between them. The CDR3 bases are TGTGCCAGCAGTTACTCCGGGAACATGGGTAATGAAAAACTGTTTTTT. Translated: CASSYSGNMGNEKLFF.

In DNA form, the CDR3 reads TGCGCCAGCAGCTTGGGTGGCCAGTCGCACACTGAAGCTTTCTTT. It is translated as CASSLGGQSHTEAFF. The genes are TRBV5-1 and TRBJ1-1; D is unclear. The length of the CDR3 is 15 residues. Germline-derived CDR1 and CDR2 are SGHRS and YFSETQ. Trimming removed 0 bases from V and 3 bases from J, with 12 bases in between.

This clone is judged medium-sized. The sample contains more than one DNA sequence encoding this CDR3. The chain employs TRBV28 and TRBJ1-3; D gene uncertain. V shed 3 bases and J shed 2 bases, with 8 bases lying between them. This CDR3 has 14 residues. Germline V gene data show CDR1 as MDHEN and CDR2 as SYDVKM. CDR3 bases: TGTGCCAGCAGTTTGTCGAGGGCTGGAAACACCATATATTTT. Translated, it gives CASSLSRAGNTIYF.

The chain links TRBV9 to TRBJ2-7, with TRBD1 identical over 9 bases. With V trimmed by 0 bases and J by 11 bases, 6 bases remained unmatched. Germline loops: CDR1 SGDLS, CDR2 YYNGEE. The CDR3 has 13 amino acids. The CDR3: CASSVEGTGKEYF. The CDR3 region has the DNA TGTGCCAGCAGCGTAGAAGGGACAGGGAAGGAGTACTTC.

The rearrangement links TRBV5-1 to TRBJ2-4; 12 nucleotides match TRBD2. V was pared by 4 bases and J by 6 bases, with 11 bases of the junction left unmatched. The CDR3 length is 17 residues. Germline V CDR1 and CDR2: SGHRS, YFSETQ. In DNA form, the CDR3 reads TGCGCCAGCAGCCTTTTCGGACTAGCGGGGCGAGGAAACATTCAGTACTTC. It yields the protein CASSLFGLAGRGNIQYF.

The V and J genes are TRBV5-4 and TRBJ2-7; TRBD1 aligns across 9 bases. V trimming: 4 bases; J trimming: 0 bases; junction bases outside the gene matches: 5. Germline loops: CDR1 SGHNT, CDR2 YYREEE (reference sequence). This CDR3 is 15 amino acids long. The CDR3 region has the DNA TGTGCCAGCAGCCGGGACAGGGCCCTCTCCTACGAGCAGTACTTC. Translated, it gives CASSRDRALSYEQYF.

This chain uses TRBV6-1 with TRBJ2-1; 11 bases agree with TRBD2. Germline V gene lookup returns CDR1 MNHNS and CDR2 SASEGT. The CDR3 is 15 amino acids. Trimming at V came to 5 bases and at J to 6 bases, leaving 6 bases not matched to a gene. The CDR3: CASSLAGGGTNEQFF. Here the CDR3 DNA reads TGTGCCAGCAGTTTAGCGGGAGGGGGGACCAATGAGCAGTTCTTC.

CDR3 residues: CASSPGLAGGTDTQYF. The CDR3, as DNA: TGCGCCAGCAGCCCGGGACTAGCGGGAGGGACAGATACGCAGTATTTT. The rearrangement uses TRBV5-1 and TRBJ2-3; TRBD2 matches 16 bases. This CDR3 has 16 amino acids. CDR1 and CDR2 (germline): SGHRS, YFSETQ. The trim removed 4 bases at V and 3 bases at J, leaving 2 bases unmatched.

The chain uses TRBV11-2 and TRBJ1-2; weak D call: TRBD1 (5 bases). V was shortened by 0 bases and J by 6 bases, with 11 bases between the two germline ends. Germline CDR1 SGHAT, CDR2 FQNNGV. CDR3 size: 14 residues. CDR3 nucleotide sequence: TGTGCCAGCAGCTTAGAGCGGGGGTCGGATGGCTACACCTTC. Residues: CASSLERGSDGYTF.

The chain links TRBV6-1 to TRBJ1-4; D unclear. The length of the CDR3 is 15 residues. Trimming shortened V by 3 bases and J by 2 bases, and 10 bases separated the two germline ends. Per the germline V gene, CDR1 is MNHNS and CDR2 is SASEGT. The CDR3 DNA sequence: TGTGCCAGCAGTGATGGGTCAAATACTAATGAAAAACTGTTTTTT. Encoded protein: CASSDGSNTNEKLFF.

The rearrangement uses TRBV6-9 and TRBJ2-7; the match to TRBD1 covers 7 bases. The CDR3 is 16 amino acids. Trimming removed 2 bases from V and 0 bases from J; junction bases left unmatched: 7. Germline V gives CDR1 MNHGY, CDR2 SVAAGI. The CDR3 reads CASSYPAGDSSYEQYF. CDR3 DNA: TGTGCCAGCAGTTATCCCGCTGGGGACAGCTCCTACGAGCAGTACTTC.

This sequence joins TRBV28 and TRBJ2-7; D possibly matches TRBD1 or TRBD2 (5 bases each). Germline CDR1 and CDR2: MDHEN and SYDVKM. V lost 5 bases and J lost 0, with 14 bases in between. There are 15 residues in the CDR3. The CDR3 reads CASSPGHGSSYEQYF. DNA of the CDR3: TGTGCCAGCAGTCCAGGACATGGGAGCTCCTACGAGCAGTACTTC.

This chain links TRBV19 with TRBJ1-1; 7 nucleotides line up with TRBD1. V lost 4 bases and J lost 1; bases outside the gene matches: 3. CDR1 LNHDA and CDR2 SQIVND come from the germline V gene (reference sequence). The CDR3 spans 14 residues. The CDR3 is CASSTGQENTEAFF. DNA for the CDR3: TGTGCCAGTAGTACAGGACAGGAGAACACTGAAGCTTTCTTT.

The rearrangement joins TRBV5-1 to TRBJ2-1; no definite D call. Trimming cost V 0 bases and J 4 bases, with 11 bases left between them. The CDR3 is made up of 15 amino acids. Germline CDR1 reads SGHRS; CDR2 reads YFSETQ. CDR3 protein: CASSLAGFSYNEQFF. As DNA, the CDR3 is TGCGCCAGCAGCTTGGCGGGCTTTTCTTACAATGAGCAGTTCTTC.

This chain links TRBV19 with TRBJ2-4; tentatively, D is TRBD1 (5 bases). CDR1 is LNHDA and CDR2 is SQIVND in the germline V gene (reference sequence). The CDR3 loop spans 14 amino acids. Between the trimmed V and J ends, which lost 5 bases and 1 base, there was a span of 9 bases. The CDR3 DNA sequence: TGTGCCAGTAGTTTCTGGGGCGCCAAAAACATTCAGTACTTC. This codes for CASSFWGAKNIQYF.

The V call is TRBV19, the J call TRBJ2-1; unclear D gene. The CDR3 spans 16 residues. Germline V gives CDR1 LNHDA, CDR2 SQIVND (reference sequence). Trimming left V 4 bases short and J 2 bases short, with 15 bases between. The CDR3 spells CASSTPTGPPYNEQFF. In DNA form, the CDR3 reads TGTGCCAGTAGTACCCCGACGGGTCCACCCTACAATGAGCAGTTCTTC.

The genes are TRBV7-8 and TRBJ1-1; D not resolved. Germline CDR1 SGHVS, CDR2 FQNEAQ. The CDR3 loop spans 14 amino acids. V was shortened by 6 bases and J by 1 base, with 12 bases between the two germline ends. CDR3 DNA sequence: TGTGCCAGCAGTCCAACCTACACGAACACTGAAGCTTTCTTT. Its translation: CASSPTYTNTEAFF. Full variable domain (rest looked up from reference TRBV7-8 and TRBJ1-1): GAGVSQSPRYKVAKRGQDVALRCDPISGHVSLFWYQQALGQGPEFLTYFQNEAQLDKSGLPSDRFFAERPEGSVSTLKIQRTQQEDSAVYLCASSPTYTNTEAFFGQGTRLTVV.